The clone carrying this TCR beta chain was observed at least ten times. A draw of approximately 5.6 milliliters of peripheral blood took place at each of two time points. The CDR3 sequence is 13 residues long. Germline CDR1 and CDR2: SGHTA and FQGTGA. V lost 2 bases and J lost 0, with 4 bases in between. The sample originates from a study of prognosis after radiotherapy for stage I lung cancer. Overall study context: From early 2018 through early 2019, patients with stage I non-small cell lung cancer were enrolled. SBRT radiotherapy used 3 to 5 fractions and a biologically effective dose of at least 100 Gy.

CDR3 of TCR beta was amplified from genomic DNA via a two-round multiplex PCR. Round-one PCR had primers specific to each TRBV and TRBJ gene. TCRdb re-called the multiplex PCR reads through MiXCR, storing one row per CDR3 protein. The repertoire has about 20,000 distinct CDR3 sequences, 44% of them found once; the top ten carry 35% to 50%. The receptor was derived from a donor of 50 years or more with non-small cell lung cancer. This material consisted of PBMCs, taken before or after stereotactic body radiation therapy (not recorded which). This chain uses TRBV7-3 with TRBJ1-1; unclear D gene. This CDR3 reads CASSLGMNTEAFF. As DNA, the CDR3 is TGTGCCAGCAGCTTAGGAATGAACACTGAAGCTTTCTTT.